The clone carrying this T cell receptor (beta chain) registers medium-sized by frequency. Its antigen is as yet unknown. The data belong to a study of synovial regulatory T cells in juvenile arthritis. Background on the study: Treatments: a few naive, roughly 6 methotrexate, one methotrexate plus infliximab, one unknown.

Findings of the study overall: Largely private between patients, iaTreg TCR repertoires showed partial overlap with synovial Teff and blood CPL repertoires.

The repertoire was sequenced with immunoSEQ multiplex PCR; TCRdb's copy has only in-frame clones and lacks some. The sample totals around 1,500 clones. Synovial fluid was collected with matched peripheral blood from each patient with active arthritis. Donors were around eleven juvenile idiopathic arthritis patients with active disease, 3 polyarticular and 8 oligoarticular. Per germline, CDR1 SGHVS and CDR2 FQNEAQ. The CDR3 contains 15 residues. No coding sequence is recorded. The receptor was derived from a donor aged 2-29 years with juvenile idiopathic arthritis. Sequences were obtained from Treg cells from the synovium. This sequence joins TRBV7-8 and TRBJ1-5; lacking DNA, the TRBD1 call made by TCRdb goes unchecked. The CDR3 sequence: CASSRTGQDNQPQHF.